What follows are 15 T cell receptor beta chains derived from one specimen sequenced in a study of shared clonotypes between healthy human individuals. Sequencing used immunoSEQ multiplex PCR; TCRdb keeps in-frame clones, though not all of them. The sample yields some 980,000 clones, around 80% seen once. Sequencing used memory CD4+ T cells sorted from blood. The sample's subset: CD45RA-negative fraction. Every receptor here comes from a man aged 18 to 30 in good health.

The CDR3 region is CASSQTNSYVPGYTF. The CDR3, as DNA: TGCGCCAGCAGCCAAACAAACAGCTATGTTCCTGGCTACACCTTC. This sequence joins TRBV4-1 and TRBJ1-2; D remains ambiguous. This CDR3 contains 15 residues. V lost 2 bases to trimming and J lost 7 bases, with 17 bases between them. CDR1 and CDR2 (germline): MGHRA, YSYEKL.

Worth noting for this clone: This CDR3 is also generated by other DNA sequences in the sample. The rearrangement joins TRBV12-5 to TRBJ1-1; D is unresolved. The length of the CDR3 is 13 residues. The V end lost 1 base, the J end lost 1 base, and 4 bases lay between the germline ends. Germline V gene sequence: CDR1 LGHNT, CDR2 FRNRAP. This chain's CDR3 is CASGLGGNTEAFF. In nucleotides, the CDR3 is TGTGCTAGTGGTTTGGGTGGGAACACTGAAGCTTTCTTT.

The V call is TRBV7-3, the J call TRBJ2-5; D might be TRBD1 or TRBD2, each matching 5 bases. The CDR3 totals 15 residues. Trimming removed 5 bases at V and 2 bases at J, with 15 bases between. Germline lookup yields CDR1 SGHTA and CDR2 FQGTGA. The CDR3 DNA follows: TGTGCCAGCAGCCCGGGACGTAAACAGCAAGAGACCCAGTACTTC. Translated, it gives CASSPGRKQQETQYF.

CDR3 protein: CASSLVSGPTYEQYF. The CDR3, as DNA: TGTGCCAGCAGCTTAGTCAGCGGGCCCACCTACGAGCAGTACTTC. This chain uses TRBV7-2 with TRBJ2-7; a weak D match, TRBD2 (6 bases). CDR3 length: 15 residues. Germline lookup yields CDR1 SGHTA and CDR2 FQGNSA. V lost 1 base, J lost 2 bases, and 12 bases lay in between.

CDR3 coding DNA: TGTGCCAGCAGTTTATTGACAGGCGCAGGGTCCGGGGCCAACGTCCTGACTTTC. This sequence encodes CASSLLTGAGSGANVLTF. The J gene is TRBJ2-6, the V gene TRBV27, with D maybe TRBD1 (6 bases). Germline V CDR1 and CDR2: MNHEY, SMNVEV (reference sequence). This CDR3 has 18 residues. With 1 base removed from V and 4 bases from J, the gap between germline ends came to 17 bases. The variable domain in full, with the rest retrieved from reference TRBV27 and TRBJ2-6, is EAQVTQNPRYLITVTGKKLTVTCSQNMNHEYMSWYRQDPGLGLRQIYYSMNVEVTDKGDVPEGYKVSRKEKRNFPLILESPSPNQTSLYFCASSLLTGAGSGANVLTFGAGSRLTVL.

The chain couples TRBV5-1 to TRBJ1-6, with 9 nucleotides matching TRBD1. Germline CDR1 is SGHRS and CDR2 is YFSETQ. V shed 4 bases, J shed 10 bases, and the junction held 9 bases outside the gene matches. The CDR3 consists of 15 residues. CDR3 sequence (DNA): TGCGCCAGCAGCCCGACCGGGACAGGGAAATCACCCCTCCACTTT. Its protein product is CASSPTGTGKSPLHF.

This clone was detected only a few times. This chain connects TRBV7-9 to TRBJ1-4; D is uncertain. V lost 5 bases and J lost 8, with 15 bases in between. This CDR3 spans 14 amino acids. CDR1 is SEHNR, CDR2 FQNEAQ, per germline (reference sequence). The CDR3 is CASSPGLQREKLFF. CDR3 nucleotides: TGTGCCAGCAGCCCCGGGCTCCAAAGGGAAAAACTGTTTTTT.

This chain connects TRBV2 to TRBJ1-5; no clear D gene. The V gene lost 4 bases and the J gene lost 3 bases, with 13 bases spanning the gap. CDR3 length: 15 residues. CDR1 and CDR2 from the germline V gene are SNHLY and FYNNEI. In nucleotides, the CDR3 is TGTGCCAGCAGTGGCCGACGAACTGACAATCAGCCCCAGCATTTT. It codes for CASSGRRTDNQPQHF.

The CDR3 protein is CASSPPGLAGPSTDTQYF. For the CDR3, the DNA is TGTGCCAGCAGTCCACCGGGACTAGCGGGACCCAGCACAGATACGCAGTATTTT. This chain connects TRBV7-9 to TRBJ2-3, with TRBD2 identical over 13 bases. Trimming at V came to 6 bases and at J to 0 bases, leaving 9 bases not matched to a gene. The CDR3 extends over 18 amino acids. Germline V gene sequence: CDR1 SEHNR, CDR2 FQNEAQ (reference sequence).

The rearrangement links TRBV5-6 to TRBJ2-3; D call uncertain. V was cut by 5 bases and J by 5 bases, with 9 bases left in between. The CDR3 covers 12 residues. The germline CDR1 and CDR2 sequences are SGHDT and YYEEEE. Here the CDR3 reads CASRGWGDTQYF. The CDR3 nucleotides read TGTGCCAGCAGGGGTTGGGGAGATACGCAGTATTTT.

The genes are TRBV6-5 and TRBJ2-5; D perhaps matches TRBD1 (7 bases). The V and J ends lost 4 bases and 1 base respectively, with 13 bases between them. In germline, CDR1 is MNHEY, CDR2 SVGAGI. CDR3 length equals 15 residues. CDR3 amino acids: CASSWGQGGQETQYF. CDR3 coding DNA: TGTGCCAGCAGTTGGGGTCAGGGGGGCCAAGAGACCCAGTACTTC.

In this sample, this clone turned up once. This chain uses TRBV7-6 with TRBJ2-6; D assignment may be TRBD1 or TRBD2 (5 bases each). The CDR3 totals 16 residues. V shed 2 bases and J shed 2 bases, with 10 bases lying between them. Germline values: CDR1 SGHVS, CDR2 FNYEAQ. The CDR3 DNA sequence: TGTGCCAGCAGCTTACTCGGGGCCCCTGGGGCCAACGTCCTGACTTTC. It translates to CASSLLGAPGANVLTF.

The J gene is TRBJ2-2, the V gene TRBV4-3; 8 bases are a match to TRBD2. Germline V lookup: CDR1 LGHNA, CDR2 YSLEER. V lost 0 bases to trimming and J lost 4 bases; unmatched junction nucleotides: 4. The CDR3 contains 16 residues. The CDR3 region is CASSQEPGGTTGELFF. CDR3 nucleotides: TGCGCCAGCAGCCAAGAGCCGGGAGGGACCACCGGGGAGCTGTTTTTT.

The gene calls are TRBV29-1 and TRBJ2-1; the D gene is possibly TRBD1 (5 bases). CDR1 is SQVTM, CDR2 ANQGSEA, per germline. CDR3 length equals 12 residues. Trimming took 2 bases from V and 8 from J, leaving 10 bases between them. CDR3 protein: CSVELGLYEQFF. As DNA, the CDR3 is TGCAGCGTTGAATTGGGGCTTTATGAGCAGTTCTTC.

The genes are TRBV30 and TRBJ1-4; 9 bases align to TRBD1. Germline assignment: CDR1 GTSNPN and CDR2 SVGIG (reference sequence). The V segment lost 0 bases and the J segment 5 bases; nucleotides outside the gene matches: 1. The CDR3 has 14 amino acids. DNA for the CDR3: TGTGCCTGGAGTGTAGGGACAGGGAATGAAAAACTGTTTTTT. This encodes CAWSVGTGNEKLFF.